A selection of T cell receptor beta chains follows, all from one sample in a study of blood T cell repertoires in COVID-19. Sequencing used immunoSEQ multiplex PCR; TCRdb keeps in-frame clones, though not all of them. The table has 55,000 to 90,000 clones, around 89% seen once. Specimen: peripheral blood. The receptor set was obtained from a human donor in a cohort sampled during active COVID-19. Each CDR3 is given with its conserved first and last residue. Each record gives: clone size, D gene, J gene, V gene, CDR3 DNA, CDR3 protein. D genes are given only for firm matches. For some rows the clone size is stated as once, few or many, or as a class when expanded; others skip it.

clone size: -
D gene: -
J gene: TRBJ1-6
V gene: TRBV5-1
CDR3 DNA: TGCGCCAGCAGGGTGGAGGGGAATAATTCACCCCTCCACTTT
CDR3 protein: CASRVEGNNSPLHF

clone size: once
D gene: -
J gene: TRBJ2-5
V gene: TRBV29-1
CDR3 DNA: TGCAGCGTTGAAGAGCCGCAGATGGCCCAGTACTTC
CDR3 protein: CSVEEPQMAQYF

clone size: once
D gene: -
J gene: TRBJ2-1
V gene: TRBV5-5
CDR3 DNA: TGTGCCAGCAGCACGGCAACGGGGTCCAAGCTATACAATGAGCAGTTCTTC
CDR3 protein: CASSTATGSKLYNEQFF

clone size: -
D gene: -
J gene: TRBJ2-5
V gene: TRBV12-3/TRBV12-4
CDR3 DNA: TGTGCCAGCAGTGGGCAATCGGAGACCCAGTACTTC
CDR3 protein: CASSGQSETQYF

clone size: -
D gene: -
J gene: TRBJ2-5
V gene: TRBV6-5
CDR3 DNA: TGTGCCAGCAGTTACGGGGGCAGCAACCAAGAGACCCAGTACTTC
CDR3 protein: CASSYGGSNQETQYF

clone size: once
D gene: -
J gene: TRBJ1-1
V gene: TRBV28
CDR3 DNA: TGTGCCAGCAGTCCTCCCCGGGGAGGGTATGAAGCTTTCTTT
CDR3 protein: CASSPPRGGYEAFF

clone size: -
D gene: -
J gene: TRBJ2-1
V gene: TRBV6-6
CDR3 DNA: TGTGCCAGCACACGGCAGGATGAGCAGTTCTTC
CDR3 protein: CASTRQDEQFF

clone size: -
D gene: -
J gene: TRBJ2-1
V gene: TRBV27
CDR3 DNA: TGTGCCAGCTCCTTGCGCGGCGGGCCGTGGCATGAGCAGTTCTTC
CDR3 protein: CASSLRGGPWHEQFF

clone size: -
D gene: -
J gene: TRBJ1-5
V gene: TRBV6-1
CDR3 DNA: TGTGCCAGCAGTGAAGCGCGGTGGGAGACCAATCAGCCCCAGCATTTT
CDR3 protein: CASSEARWETNQPQHF

clone size: -
D gene: -
J gene: TRBJ2-1
V gene: TRBV27
CDR3 DNA: TGTGCCAGCACCGCCCCCTGGGCGAATGAGCAGTTCTTC
CDR3 protein: CASTAPWANEQFF

clone size: -
D gene: -
J gene: TRBJ2-5
V gene: TRBV5-1
CDR3 DNA: TGCGCCAGCAGCTTGGCCTCTTCTGCCAAACTAGAGACCCAGTACTTC
CDR3 protein: CASSLASSAKLETQYF

clone size: -
D gene: TRBD1
J gene: TRBJ1-4
V gene: TRBV15
CDR3 DNA: TGTGCCACCAGCCGTGGGGACAGTAATGAAAAACTGTTTTTT
CDR3 protein: CATSRGDSNEKLFF

clone size: -
D gene: -
J gene: TRBJ1-3
V gene: TRBV6-5
CDR3 DNA: TGTGCCAGCAGTTGGACTGCCAGCAACACCATATATTTT
CDR3 protein: CASSWTASNTIYF

clone size: -
D gene: TRBD1
J gene: TRBJ2-4
V gene: TRBV11-2
CDR3 DNA: TGTGCCAGCAGCCTGGGGACAGGGTCATTCATAGCCAAAAACATTCAGTACTTC
CDR3 protein: CASSLGTGSFIAKNIQYF

clone size: -
D gene: -
J gene: TRBJ1-2
V gene: TRBV28
CDR3 DNA: TGTGCCAGCAGGCCCTCGGGGAGGGGGGCAGGGGGCTACACCTTC
CDR3 protein: CASRPSGRGAGGYTF

clone size: once
D gene: TRBD1
J gene: TRBJ1-1
V gene: TRBV6-5
CDR3 DNA: TGTGCCAGCAGTTACTCACAGGGGACTGAAGCTTTCTTT
CDR3 protein: CASSYSQGTEAFF

clone size: -
D gene: TRBD2
J gene: TRBJ2-1
V gene: TRBV5-5
CDR3 DNA: TGTGCCAGCAGCATAACTAGCGACACCTACAATGAGCAGTTCTTC
CDR3 protein: CASSITSDTYNEQFF

clone size: -
D gene: TRBD1
J gene: TRBJ1-4
V gene: TRBV5-1
CDR3 DNA: TGCGCCAGCAGCTTGCAACAGGGGTCGGATGAAAAACTGTTTTTT
CDR3 protein: CASSLQQGSDEKLFF

clone size: -
D gene: TRBD1
J gene: TRBJ1-5
V gene: TRBV19
CDR3 DNA: TGTGCCAGTAGGCTGACAGGGGAAAATCAGCCCCAGCATTTT
CDR3 protein: CASRLTGENQPQHF

clone size: few
D gene: -
J gene: TRBJ1-5
V gene: TRBV5-1
CDR3 DNA: TGCGCCAGCAGCTTGGCGGGGTGGCAGCCCCAGCATTTT
CDR3 protein: CASSLAGWQPQHF

clone size: -
D gene: -
J gene: TRBJ2-7
V gene: TRBV11-2
CDR3 DNA: TGTGCCAGCAGCTTAGATACGGGCTCCTACGAGCAGTACTTC
CDR3 protein: CASSLDTGSYEQYF

clone size: -
D gene: -
J gene: TRBJ1-1
V gene: TRBV20-1
CDR3 DNA: TGCAGTGCTAGTCTGGGGCGAGAAGCTTTCTTT
CDR3 protein: CSASLGREAFF